This T cell receptor beta chain is from a study of blood T cell repertoires in COVID-19. The germline V gene has CDR1 SGDLS and CDR2 YYNGEE. The CDR3 consists of 16 residues. J gave up 4 bases and V 2 bases, and 9 bases lay outside the gene matches. Libraries were prepared by immunoSEQ multiplex PCR; TCRdb keeps only in-frame clonotypes and omits some of them. The sample contains 72,000 or so clones, about 90% of which appear only once. The chain has TRBV9 and TRBJ2-3; 8 bases agree with TRBD2. The clonotype was recovered from a man in his forties or fifties with active COVID-19. Material: peripheral blood. The DNA of the CDR3 is TGTGCCAGCAGCGTCGATCCCCGGGAGGGCCCAGATACGCAGTATTTT. Its protein product is CASSVDPREGPDTQYF.